This TCR beta chain comes out of a study of breast tumors, draining lymph nodes, adjacent tissues. Via MiXCR, TCRdb re-called the multiplex PCR reads, giving one row per CDR3 protein. The sample consists of some 22,000 distinct CDR3 sequences, approximately 40% of them appearing once. CDR3 length equals 14 residues. Trimming took off 3 bases at V and 9 bases at J, with 12 bases between the two ends. This clonotype was found many times. Its target is unknown. Whole-study results and caveats: Data fit most tumor T cells coming from lymph node, expanding in tumor. Compared with lymph nodes, tumors were less diverse; compared with nontumor tissue, more. Luminal-like breast cancer showed significantly higher tumor–nontumor repertoire similarity than basal-like.

The chain carries TRBV12-3 or TRBV12-4 and TRBJ1-6; no clear D. The receptor was derived from a female donor with breast cancer. Some clones in this sample may be carry-over from other donors' samples. The specimen was breast tumor tissue. CDR3 region: CASSLAGRLSPLHF. In DNA, the CDR3 is TGTGCCAGCAGTTTGGCCGGGCGGCTTTCACCCCTCCACTTT.